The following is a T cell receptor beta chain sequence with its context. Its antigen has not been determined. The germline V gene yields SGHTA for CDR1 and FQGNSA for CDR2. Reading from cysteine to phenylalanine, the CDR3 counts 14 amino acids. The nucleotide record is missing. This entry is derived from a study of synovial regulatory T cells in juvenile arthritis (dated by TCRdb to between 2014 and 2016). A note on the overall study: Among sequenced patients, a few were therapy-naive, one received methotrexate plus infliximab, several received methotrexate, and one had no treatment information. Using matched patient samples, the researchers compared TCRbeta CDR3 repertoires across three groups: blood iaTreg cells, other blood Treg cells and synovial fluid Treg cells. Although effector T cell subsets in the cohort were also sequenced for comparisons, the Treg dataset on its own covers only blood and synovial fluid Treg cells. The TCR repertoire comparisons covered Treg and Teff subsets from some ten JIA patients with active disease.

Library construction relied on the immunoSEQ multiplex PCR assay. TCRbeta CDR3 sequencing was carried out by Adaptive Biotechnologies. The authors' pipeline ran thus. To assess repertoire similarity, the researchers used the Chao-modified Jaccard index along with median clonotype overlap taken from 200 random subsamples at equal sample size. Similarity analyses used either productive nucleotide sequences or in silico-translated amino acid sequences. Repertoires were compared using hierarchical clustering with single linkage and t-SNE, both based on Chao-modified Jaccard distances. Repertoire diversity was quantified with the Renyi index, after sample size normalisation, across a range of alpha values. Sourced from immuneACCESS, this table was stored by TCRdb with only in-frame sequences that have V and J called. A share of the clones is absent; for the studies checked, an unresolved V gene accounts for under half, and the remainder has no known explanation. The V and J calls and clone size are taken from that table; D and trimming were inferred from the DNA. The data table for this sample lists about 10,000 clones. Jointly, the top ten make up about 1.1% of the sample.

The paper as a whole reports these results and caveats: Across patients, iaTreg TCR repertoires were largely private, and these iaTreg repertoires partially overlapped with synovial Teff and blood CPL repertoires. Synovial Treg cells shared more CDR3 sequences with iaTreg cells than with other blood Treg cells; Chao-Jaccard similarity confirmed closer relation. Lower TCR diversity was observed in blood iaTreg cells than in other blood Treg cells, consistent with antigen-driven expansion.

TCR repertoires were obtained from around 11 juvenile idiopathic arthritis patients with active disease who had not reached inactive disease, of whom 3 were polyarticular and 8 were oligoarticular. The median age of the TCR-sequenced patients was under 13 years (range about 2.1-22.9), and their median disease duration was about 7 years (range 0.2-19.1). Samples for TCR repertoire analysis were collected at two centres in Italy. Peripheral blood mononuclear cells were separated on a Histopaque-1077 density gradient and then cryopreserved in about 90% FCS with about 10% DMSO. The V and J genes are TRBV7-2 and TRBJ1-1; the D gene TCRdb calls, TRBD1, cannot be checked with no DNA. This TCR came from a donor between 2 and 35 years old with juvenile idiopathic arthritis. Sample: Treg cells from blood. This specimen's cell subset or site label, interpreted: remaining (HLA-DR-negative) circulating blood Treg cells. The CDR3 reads CASSDAGGITEAFF.